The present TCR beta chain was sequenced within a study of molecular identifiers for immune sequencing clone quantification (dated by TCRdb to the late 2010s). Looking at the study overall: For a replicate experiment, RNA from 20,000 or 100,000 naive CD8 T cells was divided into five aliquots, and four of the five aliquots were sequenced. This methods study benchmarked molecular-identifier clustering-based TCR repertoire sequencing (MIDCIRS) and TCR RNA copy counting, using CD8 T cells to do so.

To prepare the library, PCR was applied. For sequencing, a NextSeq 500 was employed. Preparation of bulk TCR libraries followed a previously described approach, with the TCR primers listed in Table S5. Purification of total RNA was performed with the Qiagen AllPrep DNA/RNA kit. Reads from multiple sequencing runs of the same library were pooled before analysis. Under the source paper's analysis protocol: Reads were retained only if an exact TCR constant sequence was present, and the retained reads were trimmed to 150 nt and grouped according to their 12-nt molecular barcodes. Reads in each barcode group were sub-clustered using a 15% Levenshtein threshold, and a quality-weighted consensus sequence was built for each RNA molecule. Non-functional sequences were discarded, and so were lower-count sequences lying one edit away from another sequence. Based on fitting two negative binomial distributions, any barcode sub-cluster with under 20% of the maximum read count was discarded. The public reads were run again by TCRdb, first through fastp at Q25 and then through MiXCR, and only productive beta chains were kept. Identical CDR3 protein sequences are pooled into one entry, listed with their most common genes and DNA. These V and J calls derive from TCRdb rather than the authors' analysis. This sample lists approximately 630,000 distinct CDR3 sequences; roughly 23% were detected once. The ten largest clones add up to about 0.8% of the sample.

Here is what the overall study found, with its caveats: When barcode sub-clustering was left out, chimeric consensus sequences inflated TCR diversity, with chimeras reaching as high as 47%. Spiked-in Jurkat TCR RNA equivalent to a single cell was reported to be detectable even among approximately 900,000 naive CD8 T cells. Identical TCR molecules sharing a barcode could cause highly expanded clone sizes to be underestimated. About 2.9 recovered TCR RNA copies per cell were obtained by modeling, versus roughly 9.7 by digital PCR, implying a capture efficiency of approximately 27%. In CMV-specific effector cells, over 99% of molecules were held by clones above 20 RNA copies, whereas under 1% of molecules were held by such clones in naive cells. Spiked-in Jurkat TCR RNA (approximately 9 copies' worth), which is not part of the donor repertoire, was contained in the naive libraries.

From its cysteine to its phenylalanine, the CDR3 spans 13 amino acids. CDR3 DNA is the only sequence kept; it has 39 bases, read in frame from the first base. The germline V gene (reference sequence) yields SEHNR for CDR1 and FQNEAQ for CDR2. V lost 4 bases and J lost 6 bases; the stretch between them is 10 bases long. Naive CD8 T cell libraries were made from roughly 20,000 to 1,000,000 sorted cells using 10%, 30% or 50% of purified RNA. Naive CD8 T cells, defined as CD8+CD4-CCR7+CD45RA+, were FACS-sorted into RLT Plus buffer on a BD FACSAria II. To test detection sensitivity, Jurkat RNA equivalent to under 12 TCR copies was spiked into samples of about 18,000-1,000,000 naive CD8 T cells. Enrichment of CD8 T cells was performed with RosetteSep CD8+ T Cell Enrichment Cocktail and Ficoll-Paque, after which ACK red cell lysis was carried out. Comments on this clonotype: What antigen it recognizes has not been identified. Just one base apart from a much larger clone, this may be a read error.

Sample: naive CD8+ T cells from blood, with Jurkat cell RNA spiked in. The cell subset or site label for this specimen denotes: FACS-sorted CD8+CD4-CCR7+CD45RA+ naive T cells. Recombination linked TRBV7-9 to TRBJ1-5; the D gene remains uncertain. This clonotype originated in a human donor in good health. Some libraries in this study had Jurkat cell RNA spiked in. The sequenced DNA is TGTGCCAGCAGCTCGGAGAACTCTCAGCCCCAGCATTTT. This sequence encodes CASSSENSQPQHF.